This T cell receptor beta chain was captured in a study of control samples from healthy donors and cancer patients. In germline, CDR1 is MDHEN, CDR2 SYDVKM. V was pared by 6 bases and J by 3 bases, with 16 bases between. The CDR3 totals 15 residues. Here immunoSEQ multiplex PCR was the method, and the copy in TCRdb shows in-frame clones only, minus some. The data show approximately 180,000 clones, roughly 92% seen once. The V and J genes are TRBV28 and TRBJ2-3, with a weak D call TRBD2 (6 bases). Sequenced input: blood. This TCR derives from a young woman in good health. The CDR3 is CASSPRDLSTDTQYF. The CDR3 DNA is TGTGCCAGCAGCCCCCGGGACTTGTCGACAGATACGCAGTATTTT.